This T cell receptor (beta chain) was identified during a study of T cell responses to AZD1222 COVID-19 vaccine. Only in-frame clones appear in the TCRdb table, and some are missing; sequencing was by immunoSEQ multiplex PCR. This repertoire shows more than 95,000 clones, roughly 88% found once; its top ten account for about 8.7%. General study points: Reports indicate that nearly half of spike-specific TCRs are directed at unmutated variant regions. Spike-specific TCR breadth rose after two AZD1222 doses, and depth rose as well.

Concerning this clone: Its antigen is undetermined.

The material sequenced was peripheral blood, taken on day 0 of AZD1222 vaccination. The clonotype was recovered from an adult in good health.

The CDR3 DNA follows: TGTGCCAGCAGACCACTATTCGGGACAGGGGACGGCTACACCTTC. This codes for CASRPLFGTGDGYTF. This chain joins TRBV27 and TRBJ1-2; 10 nucleotides line up with TRBD1. Germline values: CDR1 MNHEY, CDR2 SMNVEV (reference sequence). The CDR3 is 15 residues long. Trimming at V came to 6 bases and at J to 8 bases, leaving 12 bases not matched to a gene.